These 23 T cell receptor beta chains came from one sample sequenced in a study of early T cells in non-severe SARS-CoV-2 infection. From the 5' RACE reads, TCRdb called clonotypes with MiXCR, one entry per CDR3 protein. The top ten hold roughly 15% of the sample, which has about 70,000 distinct CDR3 sequences, more than 8.5% seen once. The specimen comprised whole blood, sampled at baseline. Receptors were obtained from an adult who was a healthcare worker with PCR-confirmed SARS-CoV-2 infection or an uninfected control (not recorded which).

As for this clonotype: Relative to the germline gene, one junction end is altered; a read error may explain this. The chain carries TRBV10-3 and TRBJ2-1; 8 bases align to TRBD2. The CDR3 consists of 16 residues. Germline V lookup: CDR1 ENHRY, CDR2 SYGVKD. CDR3 bases: TGTGCCAACAGTCCGGCTAGCGGGTCCCTCTACAATGAGCAGTTCTTC. Amino acid sequence: CANSPASGSLYNEQFF.

There are a few counts of this clonotype. V usage is TRBV6-6 and J usage is TRBJ1-2; D uncertain. With 6 bases removed from V and 4 bases from J, the gap between germline ends came to 15 bases. Germline CDR1 and CDR2: MNHNY and SVGAGI (reference sequence). The CDR3 is made up of 14 amino acids. The CDR3 loop reads CASSTQTGPYGYTF. DNA for the CDR3: TGTGCCAGCAGCACCCAAACCGGGCCCTATGGCTACACCTTC.

The gene calls are TRBV5-1 and TRBJ1-1, with D possibly being TRBD1 (5 bases). Germline-derived CDR1 and CDR2 are SGHRS and YFSETQ. CDR3 length: 13 amino acids. Trimming removed 4 bases from V and 7 bases from J, with 14 bases in between. The CDR3 DNA is TGCGCCAGCAGCGTGACAGTGACTAGTGAAGCTTTCTTT. Translated: CASSVTVTSEAFF.

This clonotype appeared a few times. This rearrangement joins TRBV5-6 to TRBJ1-6; D is unresolved. Germline V CDR1 and CDR2: SGHDT, YYEEEE. This CDR3 is 14 amino acids long. With 4 bases removed from V and 6 bases from J, the gap between germline ends came to 11 bases. The CDR3 DNA reads TGTGCCAGCAGCCTTGGTCTGGGTAATTCACCCCTCCACTTT. Encoded protein: CASSLGLGNSPLHF.

This clonotype was detected many times. V and J are TRBV6-2 or TRBV6-3 and TRBJ1-1; D is perhaps TRBD1 (6 bases). This CDR3 comprises 14 residues. V lost 1 base to trimming and J lost 2 bases, with 8 bases between them. Germline V gene data show CDR1 as MNHEY and CDR2 as SVGEGT. The CDR3 sequence: CASSYWGANTEAFF. The CDR3 DNA reads TGTGCCAGCAGTTACTGGGGGGCTAACACTGAAGCTTTCTTT.

This clonotype was found many times. The chain joins TRBV27 to TRBJ1-2; a weak D match, TRBD1 (6 bases). Germline CDR1 MNHEY, CDR2 SMNVEV (reference sequence). V lost 6 bases, J lost 2 bases, and 13 bases lay in between. The CDR3 sequence is 14 residues long. The chain's CDR3 is CASRPTGINYGYTF. CDR3 bases: TGTGCCAGCAGGCCCACAGGGATAAACTATGGCTACACCTTC.

This clonotype was seen ten or more times. V and J are TRBV28 and TRBJ1-2, with D unresolved. This CDR3 spans 14 amino acids. CDR1 MDHEN and CDR2 SYDVKM come from the germline V gene. Deletions cut 3 bases from V and 5 bases from J, with 13 bases between. This chain's CDR3 is CASSFPSESYGYTF. The CDR3 nucleotides read TGTGCCAGCAGTTTTCCCAGCGAGAGTTATGGCTACACCTTC.

This clonotype was picked up many times. The rearrangement uses TRBV6-2 or TRBV6-3 and TRBJ2-3, with 12 bases that match TRBD2. The trim removed 5 bases at V and 6 bases at J, leaving 6 bases unmatched. The CDR3 has 15 residues. Germline CDR1 and CDR2: MNHEY and SVGEGT. The CDR3 DNA is TGTGCCAGCAGTAGGCTAGCGGGAGGGTCGGATACGCAGTATTTT. It encodes CASSRLAGGSDTQYF.

This clonotype was detected many times. The rearrangement links TRBV7-9 to TRBJ2-7; D remains unclear. With 4 bases removed from V and 3 bases from J, the gap between germline ends came to 13 bases. CDR1 is SEHNR, CDR2 FQNEAQ, per germline (reference sequence). The CDR3 extends over 14 amino acids. The CDR3 loop is CASSSSTRHYEQYF. CDR3 nucleotides: TGTGCCAGCAGCTCATCTACAAGGCACTACGAGCAGTACTTC.

The chain recombines TRBV29-1 with TRBJ2-7; 7 positions match TRBD2. The CDR3 is 13 residues long. V lost 5 bases and J lost 3; bases outside the gene matches: 7. Germline CDR1 reads SQVTM; CDR2 reads ANQGSEA. This CDR3 is CSVMAGVGYEQYF. The CDR3 DNA reads TGCAGCGTTATGGCGGGAGTAGGCTACGAGCAGTACTTC.

This clonotype was seen a few times. This chain links TRBV12-3 or TRBV12-4 with TRBJ1-5, with D uncertain. Trimming left V 3 bases short and J 4 bases short, with 7 bases between. The CDR3 is made up of 13 amino acids. The CDR3 DNA is TGTGCCAGCAGTTTCCAGCCTAATCAGCCCCAGCATTTT. It specifies CASSFQPNQPQHF.

This clonotype occurred a few times. This rearrangement joins TRBV5-6 to TRBJ2-7; D is unresolved. Germline-derived CDR1 and CDR2 are SGHDT and YYEEEE. V lost 2 bases and J 2 bases, leaving 5 bases between the germline ends. CDR3 length equals 12 residues. This CDR3 is CASSFQTYEQYF. For the CDR3, the DNA is TGTGCCAGCAGCTTCCAGACCTACGAGCAGTACTTC.

This clonotype occurred many times. This chain joins TRBV7-9 and TRBJ2-3; 10 bases fit TRBD2. The germline CDR1 and CDR2 sequences are SEHNR and FQNEAQ (reference sequence). There are 13 residues in the CDR3. The trim removed 11 bases at V and 4 bases at J, leaving 6 bases unmatched. The DNA of the CDR3 is TGTGCCCTAGCGGGAGTATTCGCAGATACGCAGTATTTT. This sequence encodes CALAGVFADTQYF.

This clonotype has only a few counts. V gene TRBV29-1 combines with J gene TRBJ2-3; possibly TRBD2 for D (5 bases). The CDR3 contains 14 residues. Germline V gives CDR1 SQVTM, CDR2 ANQGSEA. The V and J ends lost 4 bases and 1 base respectively, with 12 bases between them. CDR3 DNA sequence: TGCAGCGTTGGCGGGCTGGAGGGCACAGATACGCAGTATTTT. It encodes CSVGGLEGTDTQYF.

The J gene is TRBJ1-3, the V gene TRBV29-1; 7 positions match TRBD1. The CDR3 is 15 amino acids. The V segment lost 4 bases and the J segment 0 bases; nucleotides outside the gene matches: 6. Germline CDR1 is SQVTM and CDR2 is ANQGSEA. CDR3 loop: CSVALTGSSGNTIYF. The CDR3 coding sequence is TGCAGCGTTGCGCTGACAGGGAGCTCTGGAAACACCATATATTTT.

The chain uses TRBV6-2 or TRBV6-3 and TRBJ2-7, with D unresolved. This CDR3 comprises 12 residues. Germline V lookup: CDR1 MNHEY, CDR2 SVGEGT. The V end was cut by 6 bases, the J end by 2 bases, with 8 bases between. CDR3 in amino acids: CASRDGPYEQYF. CDR3 DNA: TGTGCCAGCAGGGACGGCCCCTACGAGCAGTACTTC.

Many counts were recorded for this clonotype. This chain joins TRBV7-2 and TRBJ2-7; 9 positions agree with TRBD2. Germline CDR1 reads SGHTA; CDR2 reads FQGNSA. The V and J ends lost 5 bases and 2 bases, in that order; junction bases with no gene match: 1. The CDR3 is 13 residues long. The CDR3 loop reads CASSGTSTYEQYF. The CDR3 DNA follows: TGTGCCAGCAGCGGGACTAGCACCTACGAGCAGTACTTC.

This clonotype was found many times. CDR3 sequence (DNA): TGTGCCATCAGAGGACAGGAGAGCCAAGAGACCCAGTACTTC. It encodes CAIRGQESQETQYF. The rearrangement uses TRBV10-3 and TRBJ2-5; 7 nucleotides match TRBD1. Germline V gene data show CDR1 as ENHRY and CDR2 as SYGVKD. The CDR3 covers 14 residues. Unmatched junction bases numbered 5, after V lost 6 bases and J lost 1 base.

This clonotype came up many times. In nucleotides, the CDR3 is TGTGCCAGCAGGGACCGGGACAGGGCAAGCTACGTCCTGACTTTC. Translating gives CASRDRDRASYVLTF. This chain links TRBV28 with TRBJ2-6; TRBD1 matches 9 bases. CDR3 length: 15 residues. Trimming removed 6 bases from V and 11 bases from J; junction bases left unmatched: 11. CDR1 and CDR2 from the germline V gene are MDHEN and SYDVKM. Drawing the rest from reference TRBV28 and TRBJ2-6, the complete variable domain is DVKVTQSSRYLVKRTGEKVFLECVQDMDHENMFWYRQDPGLGLRLIYFSYDVKMKEKGDIPEGYSVSREKKERFSLILESASTNQTSMYLCASRDRDRASYVLTFGAGSRLTVL.

This clonotype was counted ten times or more. This rearrangement joins TRBV7-6 to TRBJ2-1; D gene unclear. V lost 1 base, J lost 8 bases, and 12 bases lay in between. Per the germline V gene, CDR1 is SGHVS and CDR2 is FNYEAQ. This CDR3 contains 14 residues. In DNA form, the CDR3 reads TGTGCCAGCAGCTTAGGGTTAGTAAGGGATGAGCAGTTCTTC. Translating it yields CASSLGLVRDEQFF.

This clonotype occurred a few times. V gene TRBV20-1 combines with J gene TRBJ1-4, with D uncertain. Germline values: CDR1 DFQATT, CDR2 SNEGSKA (reference sequence). This CDR3 region has 15 residues. The V end lost 2 bases, the J end lost 7 bases, and 17 bases lay between the germline ends. The CDR3 reads CSARPVGVDGEKLFF. CDR3 nucleotide sequence: TGCAGTGCTAGACCAGTCGGGGTGGACGGTGAAAAACTGTTTTTT.

The sample holds many counts of this clonotype. The rearrangement links TRBV28 to TRBJ2-3, with D unclear. Trimming pared 5 bases from V and 2 bases from J, leaving 11 bases between. The CDR3 runs 14 residues. CDR1 is MDHEN, CDR2 SYDVKM, per germline. The CDR3 DNA reads as TGTGCCAGCAGTCGAAAGGGCCCCACAGATACGCAGTATTTT. Its translation: CASSRKGPTDTQYF.

The CDR3 DNA reads TGTGCCAGCACCCCAACCCGGGACAGGCCCCTCCACTTT. It specifies CASTPTRDRPLHF. This chain links TRBV28 with TRBJ1-6; 8 bases align to TRBD1. J lost 13 bases, V lost 7 bases, and 9 bases had no gene match. Germline CDR1 reads MDHEN; CDR2 reads SYDVKM. This CDR3 has 13 residues.